A single sample gave rise to the 11 T cell receptor beta chains below, sequenced in a study of blood T cell repertoires in COVID-19. Assay used: immunoSEQ multiplex PCR; TCRdb lists only in-frame clones, some missing. The sample shows about 220,000 clones, over 80% of them seen only once. Sample: peripheral blood. These receptors were obtained from a human donor in a cohort sampled during active COVID-19.

The chain couples TRBV28 to TRBJ2-1, with D perhaps matching TRBD1 (5 bases). V dropped 5 bases and J dropped 10 bases, with 18 bases sitting between them. The germline V gene encodes CDR1 MDHEN and CDR2 SYDVKM. CDR3 size: 14 residues. Here the CDR3 reads CASSALRGYKEQFF. Written as DNA, the CDR3 is TGTGCCAGCAGTGCCCTAAGGGGCTATAAAGAGCAGTTCTTC.

The chain has TRBV19 and TRBJ1-2; 7 bases are a match to TRBD1. V was clipped by 5 bases and J by 0 bases; unmatched bases: 6. CDR3 length: 15 residues. Per the germline V gene, CDR1 is LNHDA and CDR2 is SQIVND (reference sequence). The CDR3 spells CASSFLTGTNYGYTF. The CDR3, as DNA: TGTGCCAGTAGTTTCCTGACAGGGACTAACTATGGCTACACCTTC. Based on the CDR3 plus reference TRBV19 and TRBJ1-2, the full variable domain is DGGITQSPKYLFRKEGQNVTLSCEQNLNHDAMYWYRQDPGQGLRLIYYSQIVNDFQKGDIAEGYSVSREKKESFPLTVTSAQKNPTAFYLCASSFLTGTNYGYTFGSGTRLTVV.

The J gene is TRBJ2-1, the V gene TRBV20-1, with TRBD2 matching over 7 bases. V gave up 1 base and J gave up 12 bases; unmatched junction bases: 3. The CDR3 runs 11 residues. The germline gives CDR1 DFQATT, CDR2 SNEGSKA (reference sequence). The CDR3 coding sequence is TGCAGTGCTAGAGGCGGGAGTGTGCAGTTCTTC. It encodes CSARGGSVQFF.

This CDR3 reads CASSLARITEAFF. CDR3 nucleotides: TGTGCCAGCAGCTTAGCCAGGATCACTGAAGCTTTCTTT. The chain uses TRBV7-2 and TRBJ1-1; D is uncertain. The V end lost 0 bases, the J end lost 4 bases, and 6 bases lay between the germline ends. CDR3 length equals 13 residues. Germline CDR1 is SGHTA and CDR2 is FQGNSA. Variable domain in full (rest from reference TRBV7-2 and TRBJ1-1): GAGVSQSPSNKVTEKGKDVELRCDPISGHTALYWYRQSLGQGLEFLIYFQGNSAPDKSGLPSDRFSAERTGGSVSTLTIQRTQQEDSAVYLCASSLARITEAFFGQGTRLTVV.

The count of this clone is one. The rearrangement links TRBV6-2 or TRBV6-3 to TRBJ2-7; the match to TRBD2 covers 10 bases. The CDR3 is 16 amino acids. Germline lookup yields CDR1 MNHEY and CDR2 SVGEGT. The trim removed 0 bases at V and 2 bases at J, leaving 4 bases unmatched. In DNA form, the CDR3 reads TGTGCCAGCAGTTACTCGACAGCGGGAGGGCCCTACGAGCAGTACTTC. It specifies CASSYSTAGGPYEQYF.

The gene calls are TRBV7-9 and TRBJ2-4; TRBD1 matches 7 bases. Germline CDR1 is SEHNR and CDR2 is FQNEAQ (reference sequence). V shed 5 bases, J shed 12 bases, and the junction held 16 bases outside the gene matches. CDR3 size: 15 residues. CDR3 loop: CASSLTGPSSPGQYF. The CDR3 DNA reads TGTGCCAGCAGCCTGACAGGGCCTTCCTCTCCTGGTCAGTACTTC.

The V call is TRBV6-6, the J call TRBJ2-1; weak D call: TRBD2 (5 bases). Germline V lookup: CDR1 MNHNY, CDR2 SVGAGI (reference sequence). With 0 bases removed from V and 6 bases from J, the gap between germline ends came to 12 bases. The CDR3 is 15 amino acids. The CDR3 reads CASSYSGVTLNEQFF. CDR3 coding DNA: TGTGCCAGCAGTTACTCCGGGGTAACCCTCAATGAGCAGTTCTTC.

In nucleotides, the CDR3 is TGTGCCAGCGGAGACAGGGAGGTAGCGCGTGAGCAGTTCTTC. Encoded protein: CASGDREVAREQFF. The chain is built from TRBV2 and TRBJ2-1; perhaps TRBD1 as D (7 bases). Trimming took 8 bases from V and 9 from J, leaving 20 bases between them. Germline values: CDR1 SNHLY, CDR2 FYNNEI. This CDR3 spans 14 amino acids. Full variable domain (missing parts from reference TRBV2 and TRBJ2-1): EPEVTQTPSHQVTQMGQEVILRCVPISNHLYFYWYRQILGQKVEFLVSFYNNEISEKSEIFDDQFSVERPDGSNFTLKIRSTKLEDSAMYFCASGDREVAREQFFGPGTRLTVL.

The chain uses TRBV7-3 and TRBJ1-2, with no clear D. The CDR3 runs 13 residues. V shed 1 base and J shed 6 bases, with 9 bases lying between them. Germline CDR1 is SGHTA and CDR2 is FQGTGA. The CDR3 sequence is CASSLIGGNGYTF. The CDR3 DNA reads TGTGCCAGCAGCTTAATTGGAGGGAATGGCTACACCTTC.

The V call is TRBV5-5, the J call TRBJ1-1, with D maybe TRBD1 (6 bases). Trimming took 4 bases from V and 3 from J, leaving 19 bases between them. Germline CDR1 reads SGHKS; CDR2 reads YYEKEE (reference sequence). The CDR3 is 16 residues long. Written as DNA, the CDR3 is TGTGCCAGCAGCCCCCGAACGGGGGAGGGGGACACTGAAGCTTTCTTT. Amino acid sequence: CASSPRTGEGDTEAFF.

This chain uses TRBV12-3 or TRBV12-4 with TRBJ2-3; perhaps TRBD2 as D (6 bases). The CDR3 length is 11 residues. The V end lost 6 bases, the J end lost 14 bases, and 15 bases lay between the germline ends. The CDR3 DNA reads TGTGCCAGCAGGCGGGGCGGCGGGGCGTATTTT. Translating it yields CASRRGGGAYF.